This TCR beta chain was recovered during a study of identical twins. Findings and limits, study-wide: For out-of-frame beta sequences, excess twin sharing was weaker.

TCRdb redid the calling of the 5' RACE reads with MiXCR, one entry per CDR3 protein. The sample has roughly 200,000 distinct CDR3 sequences; roughly 15% are singletons. In regard to this clonotype: Antigen specificity is unknown.

CDR1 is LNHNV, CDR2 YYDKDF, per germline (reference sequence). The CDR3 length is 15 residues. Trimming took 5 bases from V and 1 from J, leaving 14 bases between them. The data were also submitted as part of a second study, on T cells expressing NK-cell markers.

The sequenced sample consisted of CD8+ T cells sorted from blood. The chain links TRBV15 to TRBJ1-1; D may be TRBD1 (5 bases). This clonotype originated in a young woman in good health. As DNA, the CDR3 is TGTGCCACCAGCTCACGAGGGGAGGGGAACACTGAAGCTTTCTTT. Amino acids: CATSSRGEGNTEAFF.